A single sample gave rise to the 11 T cell receptor beta chains below, sequenced in a study of blood T cell repertoires in COVID-19 (dated by TCRdb to 2019 to 2021). The receptor library was made with the immunoSEQ multiplex PCR assay. TCRdb re-hosts the immuneACCESS table, in-frame sequences only. Its copies lack some clones; in the studies checked, an unresolved V gene accounts for under half of them, and the cause for the rest is not known. The sample table contains over 250,000 clones; only one count was recorded for 60% to 75% of them. The leading ten clones occupy about 3.1% of the sample. The sample taken for sequencing was peripheral blood. The receptors derive from a woman over 75 with acute or convalescent COVID-19.

The rearrangement uses TRBV18 and TRBJ1-5; no firm D call. The ends were cut back, 3 bases at V and 6 bases at J, with 9 bases in the middle. The length of the CDR3 is 13 residues. Germline V gene sequence: CDR1 KGHSH, CDR2 LQKENI. CDR3 protein: CASSPGRSQPQHF. CDR3 in DNA: TGTGCCAGCTCACCGGGGAGAAGTCAGCCCCAGCATTTT.

This sequence joins TRBV10-3 and TRBJ2-7; TRBD1 agrees at 7 bases. V lost 4 bases and J lost 4; bases outside the gene matches: 7. Germline loops: CDR1 ENHRY, CDR2 SYGVKD. The CDR3 runs 14 residues. CDR3 in amino acids: CAISGDRVGYEQYF. CDR3 DNA: TGTGCCATCAGTGGTGACAGGGTGGGATACGAGCAGTACTTC.

In DNA form, the CDR3 reads TGTGCCAGCAGCCAAGATCGGCTAGCGGGAGTCGCCGGGGAGCTGTTTTTT. Amino acids: CASSQDRLAGVAGELFF. This rearrangement joins TRBV4-2 to TRBJ2-2, with 10 bases lining up with TRBD2. J was trimmed by 6 bases and V by 0 bases; bases with no gene match: 7. The V gene's germline CDR1 is LGHNA and CDR2 YNFKEQ. This CDR3 contains 17 residues.

The rearrangement joins TRBV5-1 to TRBJ2-7, with 7 bases matching TRBD2. CDR1 is SGHRS and CDR2 is YFSETQ in the germline V gene. This CDR3 is built from 16 residues. With V trimmed by 0 bases and J by 3 bases, 9 bases remained unmatched. The CDR3 loop is CASSLDPGLHIYEQYF. The CDR3 DNA reads as TGCGCCAGCAGCTTGGACCCGGGACTACATATCTACGAGCAGTACTTC.

V usage is TRBV12-3 or TRBV12-4 and J usage is TRBJ1-1; D is unresolved. The CDR3 extends over 13 amino acids. V was cut by 6 bases and J by 4 bases, with 12 bases left in between. CDR3 coding DNA: TGTGCCAGCAGCACCCACAGAGCCACTGAAGCTTTCTTT. Protein: CASSTHRATEAFF.

The V and J genes are TRBV19 and TRBJ1-5, with a tentative D call TRBD1 (6 bases). The CDR3 has 19 residues. Germline V lookup: CDR1 LNHDA, CDR2 SQIVND (reference sequence). Trimming took 5 bases from V and 0 from J, leaving 23 bases between them. In DNA form, the CDR3 reads TGTGCCAGTAGTCCGCGTCGGGGGGGGCAGGGTCTTAGCAATCAGCCCCAGCATTTT. Its translation: CASSPRRGGQGLSNQPQHF.

Only one count was recorded for this clone. CDR3 DNA sequence: TGTGCCAGTCGAGACAACCTCCTAAATCAGCCCCAGCATTTT. Its protein is CASRDNLLNQPQHF. The V and J genes are TRBV19 and TRBJ1-5, with no clear D. V was pared by 8 bases and J by 4 bases, with 15 bases between. This CDR3 is built from 14 residues. Germline V gene data show CDR1 as LNHDA and CDR2 as SQIVND (reference sequence).

This sequence joins TRBV21-1 and TRBJ2-3; TRBD2, the table's D call, lacks a check against the DNA. TRBV21-1 is recorded as a pseudogene. The CDR3 is 15 residues long. CDR3 DNA sequence: TGTGCCAGCAGCAAAGGAGGAAGCAGCACAGATACGCAGTATTTT. This translates into CASSKGGSSTDTQYF.

CDR3 nucleotides: TGTGCCAGCAGCTTACGGGAAATGAGGCCCCTCCACTTT. Its protein is CASSLREMRPLHF. This chain connects TRBV7-2 to TRBJ1-6; D is uncertain. V lost 2 bases and J 13 bases, leaving 12 bases between the germline ends. Germline loops: CDR1 SGHTA, CDR2 FQGNSA. The CDR3 loop spans 13 amino acids.

This clone has only a few counts. The rearrangement joins TRBV6-5 to TRBJ2-1; TRBD2 agrees at 10 bases. This CDR3 is built from 15 residues. J gave up 4 bases and V 7 bases, and 7 bases lay outside the gene matches. CDR1 is MNHEY and CDR2 is SVGAGI in the germline V gene. Here the CDR3 DNA reads TGTGCCAGCATTTATCTAGCGGGAGAATACAATGAGCAGTTCTTC. It is translated as CASIYLAGEYNEQFF.

The chain combines TRBV24-1 with TRBJ2-3; D perhaps matches TRBD1 (6 bases). Germline CDR1 KGHDR, CDR2 SFDVKD. V dropped 2 bases and J dropped 9 bases, with 11 bases sitting between them. CDR3 size: 13 residues. The DNA for the CDR3 is TGTGCCACCAGTGATTGGGGGCTCCGAACGCAGTATTTT. Its protein is CATSDWGLRTQYF.